This entry is about one TCR beta chain. This sample was included in a study of T cell responses to AZD1222 COVID-19 vaccine. The germline V gene encodes CDR1 LGHDT and CDR2 YNNKEL (reference sequence). The V and J ends lost 0 bases and 8 bases respectively, with 13 bases between them. There are 14 residues in the CDR3. TCRdb's table, derived via immunoSEQ multiplex PCR, lists solely in-frame clones and lacks some. The table lists around 130,000 clones, around 83% of them singletons. The starting material was peripheral blood, obtained on day 0 of AZD1222 vaccination. J is TRBJ1-2 and V is TRBV3-1 (or the pseudogene TRBV3-2); no clear D gene. The TCR comes from an adult in good health. This CDR3 is CASSQDLANGGYTF. The CDR3 nucleotides are TGTGCCAGCAGCCAAGATTTGGCTAATGGCGGCTACACCTTC.